This TCR beta chain came from a study of blood T cell repertoires in COVID-19. Enrolled through a virtual design, the participants were between 18 and 89 years of age and came from roughly 22 US areas. This table comes from immunoSEQ multiplex PCR, and its TCRdb copy is limited to in-frame clones, with some not included. The sample holds approximately 250,000 clones, 85% to 90% seen once. The receptor's source is a woman in her twenties or thirties with acute COVID-19. Sequenced: PBMCs or T cells enriched from blood (not recorded which).

In DNA form, the CDR3 reads TGTGCCAGCAGTTCCCGGGACAGCCTCTATGGCTACACCTTC. Protein sequence: CASSSRDSLYGYTF. The chain combines TRBV27 with TRBJ1-2; the match to TRBD1 covers 7 bases. CDR1 is MNHEY, CDR2 SMNVEV, per germline (reference sequence). This CDR3 is 14 amino acids long. The ends lost 4 bases at V and 4 bases at J; junction bases unmatched: 6.